This T cell receptor (beta chain) was recovered during a study of PD-L1 blockade in urothelial cancer. Germline V gene data show CDR1 as MNHEY and CDR2 as SMNVEV (reference sequence). The trim removed 4 bases at V and 4 bases at J, leaving 3 bases unmatched. The CDR3 sequence is 13 residues long. Only in-frame clones appear in the TCRdb table, and some are missing; sequencing was by immunoSEQ multiplex PCR. The data show 60,000 or so clones, approximately 80% seen once. As to time point: pretreatment peripheral blood. The chain couples TRBV27 to TRBJ1-1; TRBD1 aligns across 7 bases. The material sequenced was PBMCs, taken around atezolizumab (anti-PD-L1) treatment. The receptor comes from a man between 70 and 80 years old with urothelial cancer. The CDR3, as DNA: TGTGCCAGCAGTTATGCAGGGGGCACTGAAGCTTTCTTT. Its protein is CASSYAGGTEAFF.